The sequence of this T cell receptor (beta chain) was determined in a study of blood T cell repertoires in COVID-19. Here immunoSEQ multiplex PCR was the method, and the copy in TCRdb shows in-frame clones only, minus some. The sample carries roughly 200,000 clones, 85% to 90% recorded once. This CDR3 comprises 12 residues. Germline V gene data show CDR1 as SGHAT and CDR2 as FQNNGV. After removal of 11 bases from V and 3 bases from J, the junction contained 5 bases not matched to a gene. The sequence was collected from a person aged 65 to 85 with COVID-19, enrolled during active disease. V and J are TRBV11-2 and TRBJ2-7; TRBD1 agrees at 9 bases. Sequenced input: peripheral blood. The CDR3 region has the DNA TGTGCCGGGGGACAGGGAAACTACGAGCAGTACTTC. Translating it yields CAGGQGNYEQYF.